Reported below is one T cell receptor (beta chain). Its antigen is not identified. The sample belongs to a study of OX40 agonist ivuxolimab in advanced cancers. General study points: Expansion of clones was among the lowest in partial responders at 0.1-3.0 mg/kg. CD4+ and CD8+ blood T cells expanded clonally by week 6 at 0.1 to 3.0 mg/kg.

Method: immunoSEQ multiplex PCR; TCRdb's copy keeps in-frame clones and lacks some. The sample comprises about 45,000 clones, about nine tenths of which are singletons, and around 19% rests with the top ten. V was pared by 5 bases and J by 5 bases, with 16 bases between. The CDR3 sequence is 14 residues long. Germline-derived CDR1 and CDR2 are LNHDA and SQIVND (reference sequence). This TCR was recovered from an adult with an advanced solid tumor such as melanoma, head and neck, liver or kidney cancer. The chain has TRBV19 and TRBJ2-7; D is perhaps TRBD1 (6 bases). The sample consisted of CD4+ or CD8+ T cells sorted from blood, taken in a trial of the OX40 agonist ivuxolimab. In DNA form, the CDR3 reads TGTGCCAGTAGTCCCTACTTGGACAGAAACGAGCAGTACTTC. Residues: CASSPYLDRNEQYF. The full variable domain, in which reference TRBV19 and TRBJ2-7 provide the parts outside the CDR3, is DGGITQSPKYLFRKEGQNVTLSCEQNLNHDAMYWYRQDPGQGLRLIYYSQIVNDFQKGDIAEGYSVSREKKESFPLTVTSAQKNPTAFYLCASSPYLDRNEQYFGPGTRLTVT.